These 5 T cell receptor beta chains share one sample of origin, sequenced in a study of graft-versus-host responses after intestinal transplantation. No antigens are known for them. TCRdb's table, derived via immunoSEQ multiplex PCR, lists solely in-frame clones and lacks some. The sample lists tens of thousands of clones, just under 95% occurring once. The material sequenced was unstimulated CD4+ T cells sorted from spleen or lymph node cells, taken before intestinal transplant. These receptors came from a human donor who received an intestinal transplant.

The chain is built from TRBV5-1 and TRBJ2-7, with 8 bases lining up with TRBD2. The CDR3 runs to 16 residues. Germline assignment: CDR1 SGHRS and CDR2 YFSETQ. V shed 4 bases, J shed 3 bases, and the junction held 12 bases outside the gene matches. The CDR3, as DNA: TGCGCCAGCAGCAGAGTCCCCGGGACTAGTGACTACGAGCAGTACTTC. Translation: CASSRVPGTSDYEQYF.

As DNA, the CDR3 is TGTGCCACCAGCAGGGATACCGGGACTCGGGGGCAGTTCTTC. Its translation is CATSRDTGTRGQFF. The J gene is TRBJ2-1, the V gene TRBV15; possibly TRBD2 for D (6 bases). V dropped 3 bases and J dropped 12 bases, with 18 bases sitting between them. The CDR3 covers 14 residues. Germline-derived CDR1 and CDR2 are LNHNV and YYDKDF (reference sequence).

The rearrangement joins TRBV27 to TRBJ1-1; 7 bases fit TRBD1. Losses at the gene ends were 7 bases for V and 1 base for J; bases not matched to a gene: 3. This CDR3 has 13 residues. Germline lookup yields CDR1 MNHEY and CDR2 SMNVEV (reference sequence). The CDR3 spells CASMSGGNTEAFF. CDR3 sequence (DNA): TGTGCCAGCATGTCAGGGGGGAACACTGAAGCTTTCTTT.

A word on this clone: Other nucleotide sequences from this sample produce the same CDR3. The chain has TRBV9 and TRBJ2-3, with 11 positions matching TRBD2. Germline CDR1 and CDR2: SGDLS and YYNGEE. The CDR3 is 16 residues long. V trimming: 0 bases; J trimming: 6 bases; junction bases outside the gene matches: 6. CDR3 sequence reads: CASSVEVAGGADTQYF. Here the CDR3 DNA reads TGTGCCAGCAGCGTAGAGGTAGCGGGAGGGGCGGATACGCAGTATTTT.

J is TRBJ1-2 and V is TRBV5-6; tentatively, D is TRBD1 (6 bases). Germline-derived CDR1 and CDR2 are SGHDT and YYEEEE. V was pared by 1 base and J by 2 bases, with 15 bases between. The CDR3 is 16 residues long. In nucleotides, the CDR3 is TGTGCCAGCAGCTTGTTAAGGACAGCCAAGAACTATGGCTACACCTTC. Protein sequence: CASSLLRTAKNYGYTF.